This note documents a single T cell receptor (beta chain) sequence. Per the original methods: Reference gene primer amplification yielded estimated nucleated cell counts. Produced via immunoSEQ multiplex PCR; TCRdb's table is partial and in-frame only. Clonal size and the V and J genes are those of that table, whereas D and trimming came from the DNA. The sample includes about 150,000 clones, approximately 89% of them seen just once. This entry is derived from a study of blood T cell repertoires in COVID-19. Study details: Some COVID-19 samples were acute and others convalescent; all came from the United States, Italy and Spain. PBMCs, B-cell-depleted T cells, or T cells were the source of the cDNA or gDNA that made up the material.

The germline V gene encodes CDR1 WNHNN and CDR2 SYGVQD (reference sequence). The CDR3 is 15 amino acids. Trimming left V 6 bases short and J 3 bases short, with 17 bases between. The specimen sequenced was peripheral blood. This TCR derives from a man in his sixties with active or convalescent COVID-19. This chain connects TRBV10-1 to TRBJ1-2; D is perhaps TRBD1 (6 bases). CDR3 in amino acids: CASSHDRWVHYGYTF. The CDR3, as DNA: TGCGCCAGCAGCCATGACAGGTGGGTTCACTATGGCTACACCTTC.